A single sample gave rise to the 16 T cell receptor beta chains below, sequenced in a study of spatial heterogeneity in lung cancer (dated by TCRdb to the late 2010s). The receptor library was made with 5' RACE. Sequenced using a NextSeq 500. TCRdb reanalyzed the raw reads on its own, using fastp at Q25 for trimming and MiXCR for clone calling, and kept in-frame beta chains. Each CDR3 protein appears once, grouped with its most common genes and DNA. The sample table contains more than 85,000 distinct CDR3 sequences; only one count was recorded for 7% to 9% of them. Together, the top ten hold less than 9% of the sample. In the paper's terms, the time point label means: sample taken at primary tumor resection. Without any cell sorting, TCR sequencing was performed on whole RNA extracted either from tumor and nontumor lung tissue or from cryopreserved PBMC samples. This specimen was PBMCs, taken at surgery. The receptors shown here come from a male donor with early-stage non-small cell lung cancer.

This clonotype was recorded at least ten times. The chain combines TRBV7-9 with TRBJ1-1; D gene unclear. Germline values: CDR1 SEHNR, CDR2 FQNEAQ (reference sequence). Trimming took 1 base from V and 8 from J, leaving 8 bases between them. CDR3 length: 12 amino acids. CDR3 protein: CASSLGPQEAFF. The CDR3, as DNA: TGTGCCAGCAGCTTAGGGCCTCAGGAAGCTTTCTTT.

The chain links TRBV5-1 to TRBJ2-1; possibly TRBD1 for D (5 bases). The germline gives CDR1 SGHRS, CDR2 YFSETQ. This CDR3 is 16 amino acids long. V was pared by 3 bases and J by 4 bases, with 17 bases between. The DNA for the CDR3 is TGCGCCAGCAGCTCCGCCGTAGGGGTAGATTACAATGAGCAGTTCTTC. It is translated as CASSSAVGVDYNEQFF.

This clonotype was found a few times. The V and J genes are TRBV20-1 and TRBJ1-2; possibly TRBD1 for D (6 bases). Germline V gene data show CDR1 as DFQATT and CDR2 as SNEGSKA (reference sequence). With 5 bases removed from V and 0 bases from J, the gap between germline ends came to 10 bases. CDR3 size: 13 residues. This CDR3 reads CSAGTPANYGYTF. CDR3 nucleotide sequence: TGCAGTGCTGGGACACCAGCTAACTATGGCTACACCTTC.

This clonotype was detected a few times. The DNA of the CDR3 is TGTGCCAGCAGCCCGACAGGGCGCTCGGAAGAGCAGTACTTC. Translating it yields CASSPTGRSEEQYF. The V call is TRBV7-9, the J call TRBJ2-7; 7 bases agree with TRBD1. The V gene end was trimmed by 5 bases and the J gene end by 7 bases; junction bases not matched to a gene: 11. The CDR3 runs to 14 residues. Germline values: CDR1 SEHNR, CDR2 FQNEAQ (reference sequence).

This clonotype was counted a few times. V usage is TRBV5-1 and J usage is TRBJ2-3; D possibly matches TRBD1 or TRBD2 (5 bases each). V lost 3 bases and J 8 bases, leaving 16 bases between the germline ends. Germline V gene sequence: CDR1 SGHRS, CDR2 YFSETQ. The CDR3 sequence is 14 residues long. CDR3 in DNA: TGCGCCAGCAGCTCGACAGAGGGTCGGGCTACGCAGTATTTT. The encoded protein is CASSSTEGRATQYF.

In its sample, this clonotype was seen many times. This chain uses TRBV27 with TRBJ2-4, with 8 bases fitting TRBD1. The J segment lost 8 bases and the V segment lost 0 bases, leaving 9 bases of the junction unmatched. From germline, CDR1 is MNHEY and CDR2 SMNVEV (reference sequence). This CDR3 region has 16 residues. The CDR3 sequence is CASSLSETGALHIQYF. The DNA of the CDR3 is TGTGCCAGCAGTTTATCAGAGACAGGGGCGTTGCACATTCAGTACTTC.

Many counts were recorded for this clonotype. The chain combines TRBV29-1 with TRBJ2-6; D possibly corresponds to TRBD1 (5 bases). There are 16 residues in the CDR3. Germline V gene lookup returns CDR1 SQVTM and CDR2 ANQGSEA. The V and J ends lost 4 bases and 1 base respectively, with 14 bases between them. In nucleotides, the CDR3 is TGCAGCGTTGGTCAGGGATACTTGTCTGGGGCCAACGTCCTGACTTTC. This translates into CSVGQGYLSGANVLTF.

A few counts support this clonotype. V usage is TRBV29-1 and J usage is TRBJ2-6, with 8 nucleotides matching TRBD1. The junction had 14 bases not matched to a gene; V was cut back by 6 bases and J by 13 bases. Germline V gene sequence: CDR1 SQVTM, CDR2 ANQGSEA. This CDR3 has 14 residues. The CDR3 loop reads CSVRDDRGGDVLTF. In DNA form, the CDR3 reads TGCAGCGTACGCGACGACAGGGGCGGAGATGTCCTGACTTTC.

The DNA for the CDR3 is TGCAGTGCTAGTATAACACTGACTAGCGGAGCAGCCTACGAGCAGTACTTC. Residues: CSASITLTSGAAYEQYF. This chain links TRBV20-1 with TRBJ2-7; 9 bases match TRBD2. The CDR3 sequence is 17 residues long. The germline CDR1 and CDR2 sequences are DFQATT and SNEGSKA (reference sequence). V dropped 3 bases and J dropped 2; count of bases not matched to a gene: 14.

The sample holds many counts of this clonotype. The chain carries TRBV6-2 or TRBV6-3 and TRBJ2-7; D call uncertain. The CDR3 runs to 14 residues. With 6 bases removed from V and 0 bases from J, the gap between germline ends came to 12 bases. The germline gives CDR1 MNHEY, CDR2 SVGEGT. The DNA of the CDR3 is TGTGCCAGCAGCTACGACGTTCGCTCCTACGAGCAGTACTTC. Translated, it gives CASSYDVRSYEQYF.

This clonotype was found a few times. V is TRBV29-1 and J is TRBJ2-1; a weak D match, TRBD2 (6 bases). V dropped 5 bases and J dropped 7 bases, with 15 bases sitting between them. Germline V lookup: CDR1 SQVTM, CDR2 ANQGSEA. The CDR3 is made up of 13 amino acids. In DNA form, the CDR3 reads TGCAGCGTTCGGAGGGGCGGTGAGAATGAGCAGTTCTTC. It encodes CSVRRGGENEQFF.

This clonotype was seen only a few times. The V and J genes are TRBV9 and TRBJ1-1, with D unresolved. There are 13 residues in the CDR3. Between the trimmed V and J ends, which lost 4 bases and 1 base, there was a span of 8 bases. CDR1 is SGDLS and CDR2 is YYNGEE in the germline V gene. CDR3 region: CASSPATNTEAFF. Here the CDR3 DNA reads TGTGCCAGCAGCCCAGCAACGAACACTGAAGCTTTCTTT.

There are many counts of this clonotype. The chain uses TRBV10-3 and TRBJ2-1, with a tentative D call TRBD2 (5 bases). Germline V CDR1 and CDR2: ENHRY, SYGVKD. CDR3 size: 8 residues. V gave up 8 bases and J gave up 15 bases, with 8 bases separating them. CDR3 protein: CAIPRGFF. CDR3 coding DNA: TGTGCCATCCCTCGGGGGTTCTTC.

In its sample, this clonotype was seen many times. The chain couples TRBV28 to TRBJ2-7; D not resolved. The CDR3 totals 13 residues. In germline, CDR1 is MDHEN, CDR2 SYDVKM. Trimming removed 4 bases from V and 5 bases from J, with 12 bases in between. The CDR3 nucleotides are TGTGCCAGCAGTTCCCCAACGACTCACGAGCAGTACTTC. This encodes CASSSPTTHEQYF.

This clonotype came up many times. The chain has TRBV18 and TRBJ2-2, with a possible D match to TRBD2 (6 bases). The germline V and J ends were trimmed by 0 bases and 4 bases, with 21 bases remaining between them. The CDR3 sequence is 19 residues long. The germline CDR1 and CDR2 sequences are KGHSH and LQKENI. This CDR3 is CASSPPPGNPGGSTGELFF. In nucleotides, the CDR3 is TGTGCCAGCTCACCACCCCCAGGGAACCCCGGAGGGAGCACCGGGGAGCTGTTTTTT.

This clonotype was seen a few times. This sequence joins TRBV9 and TRBJ2-4; 9 bases line up with TRBD1. Trimming took 4 bases from V and 0 from J; bases not matched to a gene: 5. This CDR3 has 16 amino acids. Germline V gene lookup returns CDR1 SGDLS and CDR2 YYNGEE. The CDR3 nucleotides read TGTGCCAGCAGCTTCGGACAGGGGTTAGCCAAAAACATTCAGTACTTC. This translates into CASSFGQGLAKNIQYF. Filled out from reference TRBV9 and TRBJ2-4, the complete variable domain reads DSGVTQTPKHLITATGQRVTLRCSPRSGDLSVYWYQQSLDQGLQFLIQYYNGEERAKGNILERFSAQQFPDLHSELNLSSLELGDSALYFCASSFGQGLAKNIQYFGAGTRLSVL.